The clone carrying this T cell receptor (beta chain) came up a few times. The data stem from a study of cytomegalovirus exposure and HLA in healthy donors. The primer mix had 60 Vbeta and 13 Jbeta primers. TCRdb's copy holds only in-frame clones and misses some; the assay was immunoSEQ multiplex PCR. The sample shows 250,000 to 350,000 clones, 70% to 90% of them seen only once. V shed 2 bases and J 2 bases; nucleotides not matched to a gene: 5. CDR1 MDHEN and CDR2 SYDVKM come from the germline V gene. CDR3 length: 16 amino acids. The chain has TRBV28 and TRBJ1-2; 10 bases are a match to TRBD1. The sample consisted of PBMCs. The sequence derives from a middle-aged man in good health and CMV-seropositive. The CDR3 bases are TGTGCCAGCAGTTTAGCTGGGGGACAGGGGAACTATGGCTACACCTTC. It specifies CASSLAGGQGNYGYTF.